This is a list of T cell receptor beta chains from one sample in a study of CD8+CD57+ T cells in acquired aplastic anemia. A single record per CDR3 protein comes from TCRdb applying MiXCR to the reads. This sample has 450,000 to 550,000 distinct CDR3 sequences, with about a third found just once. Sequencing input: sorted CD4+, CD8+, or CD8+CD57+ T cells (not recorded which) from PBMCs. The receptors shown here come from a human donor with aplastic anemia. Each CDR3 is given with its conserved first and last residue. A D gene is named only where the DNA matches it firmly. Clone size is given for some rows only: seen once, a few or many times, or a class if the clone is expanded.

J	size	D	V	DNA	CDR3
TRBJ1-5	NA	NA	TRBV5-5	TGTGCCAGCAGCTTGGCCGTTGCTCAGCCCCAGCATTTT	CASSLAVAQPQHF
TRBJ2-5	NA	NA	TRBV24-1	TGTGCCACCAGTGATGGGCCGGGGGTGGAGGAGACCCAGTACTTC	CATSDGPGVEETQYF
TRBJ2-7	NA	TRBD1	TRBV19	TGTGCCAGTAGTAGCTGGGAGACAGGGAACTACGAGCAGTACTTC	CASSSWETGNYEQYF
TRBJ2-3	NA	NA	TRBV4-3	TGCGCCAGCAGCCAGCGGGCAGGGGAGGGAGATACGCAGTATTTT	CASSQRAGEGDTQYF
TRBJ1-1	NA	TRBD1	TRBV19	TGTGCCAGCAGCGGGGGACAGGGGGCTGAAGCTTTCTTT	CASSGGQGAEAFF
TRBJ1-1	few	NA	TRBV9	TGTGCCAGCAGCGTAGGTCCCCAGGGAGGGAACACTGAAGCTTTCTTT	CASSVGPQGGNTEAFF
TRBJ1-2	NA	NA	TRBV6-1	TGTGCCAGCAGTGAAGATGTGCTGGAAGGGTATGGCTACACCTTC	CASSEDVLEGYGYTF
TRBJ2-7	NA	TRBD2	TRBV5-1	TGCGCCAGCAGCTTGGGTAGCGGGGGCTCCTACGAGCAGTACTTC	CASSLGSGGSYEQYF
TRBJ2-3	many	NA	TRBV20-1	TGCAGTGCTAGTCGTCCGGGTCCAGGCACAGATACGCAGTATTTT	CSASRPGPGTDTQYF
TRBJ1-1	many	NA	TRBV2	TGTGCCAGCAGTGAGATGGTCATGAACACTGAAGCTTTCTTT	CASSEMVMNTEAFF
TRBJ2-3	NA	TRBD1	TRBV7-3	TGTGCCAGCTCACCCACAGGGGTGGTGGATACGCAGTATTTT	CASSPTGVVDTQYF
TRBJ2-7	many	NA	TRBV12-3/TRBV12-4	TGTGCCAGCAGCCCCGGTCCGGGCGAGCAGTACTTC	CASSPGPGEQYF
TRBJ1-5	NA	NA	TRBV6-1	TGTGCCAGCAGTCAAATGGGGGGGGTGGGTCAGCCCCAGCATTTT	CASSQMGGVGQPQHF
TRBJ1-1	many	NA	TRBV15	TGTGCCACTTATTCCCGGGGCAGTACTGAAGCTTTCTTT	CATYSRGSTEAFF
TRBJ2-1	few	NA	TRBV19	TGTGCCAGTAGTCCCCGCGCAACTAGCTCTCACTACAATGAGCAGTTCTTC	CASSPRATSSHYNEQFF
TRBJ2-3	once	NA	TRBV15	TGTGCCACCAGCAGAACCTTCGGACAGCTAATCACAGATACGCAGTATTTT	CATSRTFGQLITDTQYF
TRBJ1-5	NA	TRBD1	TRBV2	TGTGCCAGCGGACGGACAGGGGATGGCAATCAGCCTCAGCATTTT	CASGRTGDGNQPQHF
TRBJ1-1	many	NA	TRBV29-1	TGCAGCGTTGTAAGGGGCACTGAAGCTTTCTTT	CSVVRGTEAFF
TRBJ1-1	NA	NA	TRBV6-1	TGTGCCAGCAGCCAATACGGCGTCACTGAAGCTTTCTTT	CASSQYGVTEAFF
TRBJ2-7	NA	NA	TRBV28	TGTGCCAGTAGTTCGGGGGCGGGGGAGCAGTACTTC	CASSSGAGEQYF
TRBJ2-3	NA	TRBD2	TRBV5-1	TGCGCCAGCAGCTTGGGACGGACTAGCGGGGGGAACACAGATACGCAGTATTTT	CASSLGRTSGGNTDTQYF
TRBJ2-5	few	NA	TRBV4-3	TGCGCCAGCAGCCAACGGCCAGGAGGGGAAGAGACCCAGTACTTC	CASSQRPGGEETQYF
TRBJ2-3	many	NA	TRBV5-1	TGTGCCAGCAGCCTTGGGGATACGCAGTATTTT	CASSLGDTQYF
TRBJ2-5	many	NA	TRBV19	TGTGCCAGTAGTATAGCAACAGATCAAGAGACCCAGTACTTC	CASSIATDQETQYF
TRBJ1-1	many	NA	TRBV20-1	TGCAGTGCTACCGTCGCGAACACTGAAGCTTTCTTT	CSATVANTEAFF
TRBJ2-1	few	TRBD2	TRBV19	TGTGCCAGTAGTGTCACCGGGACTAGCGGTCCGTGGCAGTTCTTC	CASSVTGTSGPWQFF
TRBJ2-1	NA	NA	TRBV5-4	TGTGCCAGCAGCTTGGAACCGGGGACCCCTTACAATGAGCAGTTCTTC	CASSLEPGTPYNEQFF
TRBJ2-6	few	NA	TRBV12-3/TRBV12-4	TGTGCCAGCAGGACATCAGGGGCTGGGGCCAACGTCCTGACTTTC	CASRTSGAGANVLTF
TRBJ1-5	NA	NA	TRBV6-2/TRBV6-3	TGTGCCAGCAGGACTTGGGACGGAACCAATCAGCCCCAGCATTTT	CASRTWDGTNQPQHF
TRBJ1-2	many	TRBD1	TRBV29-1	TGCAGCGTTCCCCAGGACAGGGGGGACGGCTACACCTTC	CSVPQDRGDGYTF
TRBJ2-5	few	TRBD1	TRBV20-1	TGCAGTGCTAGAAGGGGGCAGGTTGGGACCCAGTACTTC	CSARRGQVGTQYF
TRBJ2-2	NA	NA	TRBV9	TGTGCCAGCAGCGTAGCTACGGCCGCCGGAGAGCTGTTTTTT	CASSVATAAGELFF
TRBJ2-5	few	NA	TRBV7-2	TGTGCCATGTATATCAGGGGACAAGAGACCCAGTACTTC	CAMYIRGQETQYF
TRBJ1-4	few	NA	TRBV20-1	TGCAGTGCTGTAGGGGACGGAAATGAAAAACTGTTTTTT	CSAVGDGNEKLFF
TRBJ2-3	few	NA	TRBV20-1	TGCAGTGTGAAGGATACCTTAGGCACAGATACGCAGTATTTT	CSVKDTLGTDTQYF
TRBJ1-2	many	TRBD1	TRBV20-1	TGCAGTGCTAGGCGAAACAGGGGCGGATTCGGCTACACCTTC	CSARRNRGGFGYTF
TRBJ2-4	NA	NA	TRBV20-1	TGCAGTGTTTCAGAGGGACGGGAAAACATTCAGTACTTC	CSVSEGRENIQYF